This TCR beta chain was captured by sequencing in a study of Graves' ophthalmopathy and Graves' hyperthyroidism. Turning to this clonotype: Its cognate antigen is unknown.

Germline CDR1 is SGHTA and CDR2 is FQGNSA. The CDR3 consists of 16 residues. Trimming cost V 2 bases and J 9 bases; bases outside gene matches: 8. Study-level results: Ophthalmopathy was separated from stable hyperthyroidism by a 13-signature model with 85% to 90% sensitivity and 81.08% specificity.

RNA transcripts provided the template for amplifying TCR beta CDR3 regions. HTBI primers served in a first-round RT-PCR, which a second-round multiplex PCR followed. TCRdb called the multiplex PCR reads again in MiXCR, with one record for every CDR3 protein. Among 600,000 to 950,000 distinct CDR3 sequences listed, 40% were seen once. Ophthalmopathy donors were characterized by moderate-to-severe activity, CAS of at least 3, NOSPECS of at least 4, and duration under 3 months. Serum thyroxine and TRAb, along with clinical symptoms, thyroid ultrasound and orbital computed tomography, were what diagnosis relied on. Sampling over 8 ml of fresh peripheral blood provided the PBMCs.

V and J are TRBV7-2 and TRBJ1-6; TRBD1 aligns across 9 bases. Specimen: peripheral blood. This TCR came from an adult man with Graves' ophthalmopathy. This CDR3 is CASSLKNTGGGSPLHF. In DNA form, the CDR3 reads TGTGCCAGCAGCTTAAAAAACACAGGGGGCGGTTCACCCCTCCACTTT. Together with reference TRBV7-2 and TRBJ1-6, the CDR3 gives the full variable domain: GAGVSQSPSNKVTEKGKDVELRCDPISGHTALYWYRQSLGQGLEFLIYFQGNSAPDKSGLPSDRFSAERTGGSVSTLTIQRTQQEDSAVYLCASSLKNTGGGSPLHFGNGTRLTVT.